The 28 T cell receptor beta chains presented below share a single source sample, sequenced in a study of early T cells in non-severe SARS-CoV-2 infection. TCRdb reprocessed the 5' RACE reads via MiXCR and lists one record per CDR3 protein. The sample holds around 35,000 distinct CDR3 sequences, roughly 6% seen once. The sequencing input was whole blood. The source of these receptors is an adult who was a healthcare worker with PCR-confirmed SARS-CoV-2 infection or an uninfected control (not recorded which).

The J gene is TRBJ2-7, the V gene TRBV27; D gene uncertain. V was cut by 4 bases and J by 9 bases, with 10 bases left in between. This CDR3 is 11 amino acids long. CDR1 and CDR2 (germline): MNHEY, SMNVEV (reference sequence). The CDR3 DNA is TGTGCCAGCAGTTCGGGCCAAGGGCAGTACTTC. Translating it yields CASSSGQGQYF.

This clonotype was observed a few times. This sequence joins TRBV11-2 and TRBJ2-3; D not resolved. The V end was cut by 5 bases, the J end by 4 bases, with 13 bases between. The CDR3 runs to 14 residues. CDR1 is SGHAT, CDR2 FQNNGV, per germline. In DNA, the CDR3 is TGTGCCAGCAGCGTCTGGAAGACGGCAGATACGCAGTATTTT. It specifies CASSVWKTADTQYF.

The CDR3 region has the DNA TGCAGTGCTAGAGAGGCCTTGAATGAAAAACTGTTTTTT. Encoded protein: CSAREALNEKLFF. This chain links TRBV20-1 with TRBJ1-4; D gene ambiguous. Trimming took 0 bases from V and 5 from J, leaving 7 bases between them. Germline loops: CDR1 DFQATT, CDR2 SNEGSKA (reference sequence). The CDR3 spans 13 residues.

This clonotype occurred a few times. This sequence joins TRBV7-3 and TRBJ2-2; D call uncertain. The CDR3 is 11 amino acids. The ends were cut back, 1 base at V and 7 bases at J, with 1 base in the middle. Germline CDR1 SGHTA, CDR2 FQGTGA. DNA for the CDR3: TGTGCCAGCAGCTTAAACGGGGAGCTGTTTTTT. It specifies CASSLNGELFF.

The genes are TRBV6-1 and TRBJ2-2, with D hard to call. Germline V gene sequence: CDR1 MNHNS, CDR2 SASEGT. V was cut by 3 bases and J by 0 bases, with 2 bases left in between. CDR3 size: 13 residues. CDR3 sequence (DNA): TGTGCCAGCAGTGAGGCGAACACCGGGGAGCTGTTTTTT. Residues: CASSEANTGELFF.

This clonotype was detected once. The chain carries TRBV2 and TRBJ2-1; 8 nucleotides line up with TRBD2. Germline V lookup: CDR1 SNHLY, CDR2 FYNNEI. The CDR3 is made up of 13 amino acids. J gave up 8 bases and V 4 bases, and 4 bases lay outside the gene matches. The CDR3, as DNA: TGTGCCAGCAGTGTGTCCGGGAGGGATGAGCAGTTCTTC. Protein product: CASSVSGRDEQFF.

This chain links TRBV11-2 with TRBJ2-7, with D unresolved. CDR1 and CDR2 from the germline V gene are SGHAT and FQNNGV. CDR3 length equals 13 residues. V was trimmed by 2 bases and J by 4 bases, leaving 9 bases between them. The CDR3 region has the DNA TGTGCCAGCAGCTTATTGCAGACTTACGAGCAGTACTTC. It encodes CASSLLQTYEQYF.

This clonotype appeared a few times. V usage is TRBV9 and J usage is TRBJ2-3; 8 bases agree with TRBD1. Unmatched junction bases numbered 8, after V lost 4 bases and J lost 4 bases. The CDR3 length is 15 residues. CDR1 and CDR2 (germline): SGDLS, YYNGEE. CDR3 protein: CASSLRGRFPDTQYF. CDR3 sequence (DNA): TGTGCCAGCAGCCTCAGGGGGCGATTCCCAGATACGCAGTATTTT.

This clonotype was detected only a few times. This chain links TRBV25-1 with TRBJ1-2; no reliable D call. The germline V and J ends were trimmed by 3 bases and 5 bases, with 7 bases remaining between them. This CDR3 spans 12 amino acids. Germline lookup yields CDR1 MGHDK and CDR2 SYGVNS. The CDR3 bases are TGTGCCAGCAGTGATCACCAGTATGGCTACACCTTC. Translated, it gives CASSDHQYGYTF.

The chain has TRBV20-1 and TRBJ1-3; D call uncertain. The V gene lost 2 bases and the J gene lost 3 bases, with 8 bases spanning the gap. Germline loops: CDR1 DFQATT, CDR2 SNEGSKA (reference sequence). The CDR3 runs 13 residues. This CDR3 is CSARRTDGNTIYF. The CDR3 DNA is TGCAGTGCTAGAAGGACGGATGGAAACACCATATATTTT.

This clonotype occurred a few times. The J gene is TRBJ2-1, the V gene TRBV12-3 or TRBV12-4; D remains ambiguous. The CDR3 runs 11 residues. Trimming took off 6 bases at V and 4 bases at J, with 4 bases between the two ends. The CDR3 here is CASSGYNEQFF. Written as DNA, the CDR3 is TGTGCCAGCAGCGGGTACAATGAGCAGTTCTTC.

This clonotype was counted ten times or more. This chain uses TRBV7-9 with TRBJ1-4; D is unresolved. The germline CDR1 and CDR2 sequences are SEHNR and FQNEAQ (reference sequence). The germline V and J ends were trimmed by 4 bases and 7 bases, with 16 bases remaining between them. This CDR3 has 15 residues. CDR3 nucleotide sequence: TGTGCCAGCAGCTCTGAAAAGGGAAGTGGTGAAAAACTGTTTTTT. Amino acids: CASSSEKGSGEKLFF.

This clonotype was seen many times. The genes are TRBV5-1 and TRBJ2-1, with 8 bases lining up with TRBD2. CDR1 is SGHRS and CDR2 is YFSETQ in the germline V gene. This CDR3 region has 15 residues. V dropped 3 bases and J dropped 5; count of bases not matched to a gene: 7. CDR3 nucleotide sequence: TGCGCCAGCAGCTCCCGTACTAGCGGAAACAATGAGCAGTTCTTC. It translates to CASSSRTSGNNEQFF.

In this sample, this clonotype turned up a few times. The V call is TRBV20-1, the J call TRBJ2-7; weak D call: TRBD2 (6 bases). The V gene lost 8 bases and the J gene lost 0 bases, with 11 bases spanning the gap. Per germline, CDR1 DFQATT and CDR2 SNEGSKA (reference sequence). The CDR3 is 12 amino acids. The CDR3 coding sequence is TGCAGTCTCCTAGCGCGCTCCTACGAGCAGTACTTC. Translating gives CSLLARSYEQYF.

This clonotype came up a few times. CDR3 nucleotides: TGTGCCAGCAGTTTATCCGGGAGGCCAGATACGCAGTATTTT. This gives the protein CASSLSGRPDTQYF. The J gene is TRBJ2-3, the V gene TRBV12-3 or TRBV12-4; 7 nucleotides match TRBD2. Trimming took 2 bases from V and 4 from J; bases not matched to a gene: 3. This CDR3 is 14 amino acids long.

The chain couples TRBV2 to TRBJ2-1, with TRBD2 identical over 15 bases. CDR1 is SNHLY and CDR2 is FYNNEI in the germline V gene. CDR3 length equals 19 residues. The V and J ends lost 4 bases and 0 bases, in that order; junction bases with no gene match: 7. In nucleotides, the CDR3 is TGTGCCAGCAGTGTAAGGACTAGCGGGAGGGTAAGCTCCTACAATGAGCAGTTCTTC. This sequence encodes CASSVRTSGRVSSYNEQFF.

This clonotype has ten or more counts. An end of the junction differs from the germline gene, which may be a read error. The chain uses TRBV11-2 and TRBJ1-1; D perhaps matches TRBD1 (6 bases). Looked up from germline, CDR1 is SGHAT and CDR2 is FQNNGV. The CDR3 consists of 14 residues. Written as DNA, the CDR3 is TGTGCCAGCAGCCTAGAGGGACAAGTTGGTAAAGCTTTCTTT. This gives the protein CASSLEGQVGKAFF.

A few counts support this clonotype. This chain links TRBV11-2 with TRBJ2-7; the match to TRBD2 covers 9 bases. The CDR3 length is 16 residues. Losses at the gene ends were 5 bases for V and 0 bases for J; bases not matched to a gene: 8. Looked up from germline, CDR1 is SGHAT and CDR2 is FQNNGV. The CDR3 nucleotides read TGTGCCAGCAGCCAAGGGGATAGCGGGAGCTCCTACGAGCAGTACTTC. Residues: CASSQGDSGSSYEQYF.

This clonotype has ten or more counts. This chain links TRBV7-8 with TRBJ2-5; 9 bases agree with TRBD1. The CDR3 covers 18 residues. CDR1 and CDR2 from the germline V gene are SGHVS and FQNEAQ. V gave up 4 bases and J gave up 4 bases; unmatched junction bases: 16. The CDR3 DNA follows: TGTGCCAGCAGCTCATTGATTACAGGGGGCATGGTGCGAGAGACCCAGTACTTC. Translating it yields CASSSLITGGMVRETQYF.

The chain couples TRBV28 to TRBJ2-7; no reliable D call. The length of the CDR3 is 14 residues. CDR1 is MDHEN and CDR2 is SYDVKM in the germline V gene. V gave up 7 bases and J gave up 5 bases, with 18 bases separating them. The CDR3 nucleotides read TGTGCCAGCACCGGTAGGGCCTCGGTGGACGAGCAGTACTTC. Amino acid sequence: CASTGRASVDEQYF. The entire variable domain, with the rest obtained from reference TRBV28 and TRBJ2-7, is as follows: DVKVTQSSRYLVKRTGEKVFLECVQDMDHENMFWYRQDPGLGLRLIYFSYDVKMKEKGDIPEGYSVSREKKERFSLILESASTNQTSMYLCASTGRASVDEQYFGPGTRLTVT.

Ten or more counts support this clonotype. The CDR3 DNA sequence: TGCAGTGCTAGAGACAGGGTTAGTCAGCCCCAGCATTTT. It codes for CSARDRVSQPQHF. V and J are TRBV20-1 and TRBJ1-5; maybe TRBD1 (5 bases). Between the trimmed V and J ends, which lost 0 bases and 6 bases, there was a span of 9 bases. The CDR3 has 13 residues. CDR1 and CDR2 from the germline V gene are DFQATT and SNEGSKA (reference sequence).

The chain joins TRBV9 to TRBJ2-7, with D possibly being TRBD2 (6 bases). CDR1 is SGDLS, CDR2 YYNGEE, per germline. The CDR3 has 15 residues. Trimming shortened V by 0 bases and J by 5 bases, and 15 bases separated the two germline ends. The CDR3 loop is CASSVEDGSINEQYF. The CDR3 bases are TGTGCCAGCAGCGTAGAGGACGGGAGTATCAACGAGCAGTACTTC. The variable domain in full, completed from reference TRBV9 and TRBJ2-7, reads DSGVTQTPKHLITATGQRVTLRCSPRSGDLSVYWYQQSLDQGLQFLIQYYNGEERAKGNILERFSAQQFPDLHSELNLSSLELGDSALYFCASSVEDGSINEQYFGPGTRLTVT.

This clonotype was picked up many times. The J gene is TRBJ2-1, the V gene TRBV7-6; no definite D call. The CDR3 is made up of 11 amino acids. V lost 1 base to trimming and J lost 10 bases, with 5 bases between them. The germline gives CDR1 SGHVS, CDR2 FNYEAQ. The CDR3 sequence: CASSLGREQFF. The CDR3 DNA follows: TGTGCCAGCAGCTTAGGGAGAGAGCAGTTCTTC.

This chain joins TRBV9 and TRBJ2-1, with D possibly matching TRBD1 (6 bases). CDR3 length equals 15 residues. V was pared by 3 bases and J by 6 bases, with 16 bases between. In germline, CDR1 is SGDLS, CDR2 YYNGEE. The CDR3 protein is CASSGPTGQLNEQFF. CDR3 DNA sequence: TGTGCCAGCAGCGGACCGACTGGACAGCTCAATGAGCAGTTCTTC.

Ten or more counts support this clonotype. The rearrangement joins TRBV5-4 to TRBJ2-3, with D maybe TRBD1 (6 bases). The V and J ends lost 4 bases and 6 bases respectively, with 9 bases between them. CDR3 length: 12 amino acids. Germline-derived CDR1 and CDR2 are SGHNT and YYREEE (reference sequence). The CDR3 here is CASSGRGDTQYF. The CDR3 DNA is TGTGCCAGCAGCGGCAGGGGCGATACGCAGTATTTT.

This clonotype came up a few times. The chain couples TRBV5-1 to TRBJ2-5, with 11 bases lining up with TRBD2. Germline V gene data show CDR1 as SGHRS and CDR2 as YFSETQ. The CDR3 spans 15 residues. Unmatched junction bases numbered 3, after V lost 4 bases and J lost 1 base. This CDR3 reads CASSTGTSGQETQYF. CDR3 nucleotide sequence: TGCGCCAGCAGCACCGGGACTAGCGGCCAAGAGACCCAGTACTTC. The entire variable domain, with the rest obtained from reference TRBV5-1 and TRBJ2-5, is as follows: KAGVTQTPRYLIKTRGQQVTLSCSPISGHRSVSWYQQTPGQGLQFLFEYFSETQRNKGNFPGRFSGRQFSNSRSEMNVSTLELGDSALYLCASSTGTSGQETQYFGPGTRLLVL.

This clonotype came up many times. V is TRBV28 and J is TRBJ2-5; D unresolved. The CDR3 length is 11 residues. Trimming shortened V by 6 bases and J by 2 bases, and 4 bases separated the two germline ends. The germline gives CDR1 MDHEN, CDR2 SYDVKM. CDR3 residues: CASSRQETQYF. Here the CDR3 DNA reads TGTGCCAGCAGCCGTCAAGAGACCCAGTACTTC.

This chain connects TRBV11-2 to TRBJ2-5, with D tentatively TRBD2 (5 bases). V was pared by 2 bases and J by 5 bases, with 9 bases between. The CDR3 is 13 amino acids. CDR1 is SGHAT and CDR2 is FQNNGV in the germline V gene. The CDR3 DNA reads as TGTGCCAGCAGCTTACAGCGGCTGGAGACCCAGTACTTC. Its translation: CASSLQRLETQYF.